One and the same sample provided the 26 T cell receptor beta chains below, sequenced in a study of CD8 T cells in ankylosing spondylitis. Using its own MiXCR run on the 5' RACE reads, TCRdb lists one record per CDR3 protein. The sample has roughly 130,000 distinct CDR3 sequences; about a tenth are singletons. Sequenced input: blood, either unsorted or a sorted T cell fraction (not recorded which). The receptors derive from a male donor with ankylosing spondylitis or in good health (not recorded which).

This clonotype has just a few counts. The V and J genes are TRBV20-1 and TRBJ2-1; D perhaps matches TRBD1 (6 bases). Between the trimmed V and J ends, which lost 5 bases and 8 bases, there was a span of 19 bases. CDR3 size: 14 residues. CDR1 and CDR2 (germline): DFQATT, SNEGSKA (reference sequence). The CDR3 nucleotides are TGCAGTGCTGTAGGGGGAGAGGCGAATGATGAGCAGTTCTTC. This translates into CSAVGGEANDEQFF.

In this sample, this clonotype turned up many times. The chain carries TRBV5-1 and TRBJ2-7; D assignment may be TRBD1 or TRBD2 (5 bases each). V was pared by 4 bases and J by 6 bases, with 17 bases between. The CDR3 is 14 residues long. Germline CDR1 reads SGHRS; CDR2 reads YFSETQ. Here the CDR3 DNA reads TGCGCCAGCAGCAGAACAGGAGTTCGGGGCGAGCAGTACTTC. Protein: CASSRTGVRGEQYF.

The table lists this clonotype with many counts. This rearrangement joins TRBV24-1 to TRBJ2-1, with a tentative D call TRBD1 (6 bases). The CDR3 has 15 amino acids. The germline V and J ends were trimmed by 3 bases and 7 bases, with 15 bases remaining between them. Germline V lookup: CDR1 KGHDR, CDR2 SFDVKD. The CDR3 region has the DNA TGTGCCACCAGTGATACAGGGTCCTATTGGAATGAGCAGTTCTTC. This codes for CATSDTGSYWNEQFF.

This clonotype has ten or more counts. The chain uses TRBV20-1 and TRBJ2-3; 10 bases line up with TRBD2. CDR3 length: 14 amino acids. The V segment lost 6 bases and the J segment 6 bases; nucleotides outside the gene matches: 9. The germline CDR1 and CDR2 sequences are DFQATT and SNEGSKA (reference sequence). The CDR3 DNA reads as TGCAGTGCAAAGAGCACTAGCGGGACTGATACGCAGTATTTT. This gives the protein CSAKSTSGTDTQYF.

This clonotype was seen many times. The chain joins TRBV11-2 to TRBJ2-7; the match to TRBD2 covers 10 bases. CDR3 length equals 21 residues. The germline gives CDR1 SGHAT, CDR2 FQNNGV. Trimming cost V 1 base and J 0 bases; bases outside gene matches: 18. CDR3 loop: CASSLVPGGTSGNPSSYEQYF. CDR3 sequence (DNA): TGTGCCAGCAGCTTAGTACCCGGGGGCACTAGCGGGAACCCGAGCTCCTACGAGCAGTACTTC.

V and J are TRBV20-1 and TRBJ2-7; D ambiguous. The CDR3 sequence is 9 residues long. Trimming left V 3 bases short and J 10 bases short, with 7 bases between. Germline-derived CDR1 and CDR2 are DFQATT and SNEGSKA (reference sequence). The CDR3 loop reads CSASIGQYF. CDR3 nucleotides: TGCAGTGCTAGTATCGGTCAGTACTTC.

The chain links TRBV6-1 to TRBJ2-7; a weak D match, TRBD1 (5 bases). Germline CDR1 is MNHNS and CDR2 is SASEGT. This CDR3 comprises 18 residues. Trimming shortened V by 6 bases and J by 4 bases, and 28 bases separated the two germline ends. This chain's CDR3 is CASRSRGRATQLRYEQYF. CDR3 nucleotides: TGTGCCAGCAGAAGTAGGGGCAGGGCTACCCAACTCCGATACGAGCAGTACTTC.

The V gene is TRBV29-1, the J gene TRBJ1-4; D gene unclear. Trimming removed 4 bases from V and 8 bases from J, with 8 bases in between. Germline V gene data show CDR1 as SQVTM and CDR2 as ANQGSEA. This CDR3 contains 11 residues. The CDR3 loop is CSVVEFEKLFF. The CDR3 nucleotides read TGCAGCGTTGTAGAATTCGAAAAACTGTTTTTT.

Concerning this clonotype itself: The junction differs from germline at one of its ends, possibly a read error. This chain links TRBV29-1 with TRBJ2-4; D possibly corresponds to TRBD1 (6 bases). The CDR3 runs to 14 residues. Germline V CDR1 and CDR2: SQVTM, ANQGSEA. CDR3 in amino acids: CSVETTGSKNSQYF. The CDR3 DNA reads TGCAGCGTTGAAACTACAGGGTCCAAAAACAGTCAGTACTTC.

This clonotype has just a few counts. The V and J genes are TRBV18 and TRBJ2-7; 7 positions match TRBD1. Germline values: CDR1 KGHSH, CDR2 LQKENI. The CDR3 has 13 residues. V was pared by 3 bases and J by 6 bases, with 5 bases of the junction left unmatched. CDR3 bases: TGTGCCAGCTCACCGGACAGGCGGGCCGAGCAGTACTTC. Residues: CASSPDRRAEQYF.

The gene calls are TRBV20-1 and TRBJ2-5; the D gene is possibly TRBD2 (5 bases). The CDR3 length is 15 residues. The V end lost 0 bases, the J end lost 4 bases, and 15 bases lay between the germline ends. CDR1 is DFQATT and CDR2 is SNEGSKA in the germline V gene (reference sequence). As DNA, the CDR3 is TGCAGTGCTAGAGACCCCCCACTGCGGGTAGAGACCCAGTACTTC. Protein sequence: CSARDPPLRVETQYF.

The rearrangement joins TRBV27 to TRBJ2-1; D not certain. Trimming pared 0 bases from V and 9 bases from J, leaving 15 bases between. The CDR3 consists of 15 residues. Germline CDR1 and CDR2: MNHEY and SMNVEV (reference sequence). This chain's CDR3 is CASSLSGRVSSEQFF. CDR3 in DNA: TGTGCCAGCAGTTTATCTGGCCGGGTCTCCAGTGAGCAGTTCTTC.

V usage is TRBV14 and J usage is TRBJ2-2; D is possibly TRBD2 (5 bases). Looked up from germline, CDR1 is SGHDN and CDR2 is FVKESK. V dropped 3 bases and J dropped 6 bases, with 14 bases sitting between them. The CDR3 totals 15 residues. The CDR3 reads CASSHVGEDAGELFF. CDR3 nucleotide sequence: TGTGCCAGCAGCCACGTGGGAGAGGACGCCGGGGAGCTGTTTTTT.

This clonotype was counted at least ten times. The chain combines TRBV29-1 with TRBJ2-7; TRBD1 aligns across 8 bases. This CDR3 has 12 residues. V lost 6 bases, J lost 3 bases, and 4 bases stayed unmatched. Looked up from germline, CDR1 is SQVTM and CDR2 is ANQGSEA. This CDR3 reads CSVVTGGYEQYF. CDR3 DNA: TGCAGCGTGGTTACAGGGGGCTACGAGCAGTACTTC.

This clonotype was found many times. The V and J genes are TRBV5-1 and TRBJ2-4; 15 bases line up with TRBD2. The CDR3 has 17 amino acids. The J segment lost 1 base and the V segment lost 4 bases, leaving 3 bases of the junction unmatched. Looked up from germline, CDR1 is SGHRS and CDR2 is YFSETQ. The CDR3 loop is CASSRTSGRAAKNIQYF. The CDR3 region has the DNA TGCGCCAGCAGCCGGACTAGCGGGAGGGCCGCCAAAAACATTCAGTACTTC.

This clonotype has a count of ten or more. The V call is TRBV7-2, the J call TRBJ1-4, with a weak D call TRBD1 (5 bases). CDR3 length equals 15 residues. Trimming took 5 bases from V and 2 from J, leaving 12 bases between them. Per the germline V gene, CDR1 is SGHTA and CDR2 is FQGNSA. The CDR3 reads CASSPNGGTNEKLFF. The CDR3 DNA sequence: TGTGCCAGCAGCCCGAATGGGGGGACTAATGAAAAACTGTTTTTT.

At least ten counts were recorded for this clonotype. The chain uses TRBV12-3 or TRBV12-4 and TRBJ2-1; 7 bases are shared with TRBD1. The CDR3 is made up of 14 amino acids. The J segment lost 5 bases and the V segment lost 6 bases, leaving 7 bases of the junction unmatched. The DNA for the CDR3 is TGTGCCAGCAGAACCCGGGACAGCCACAATGAGCAGTTCTTC. Protein product: CASRTRDSHNEQFF.

This clonotype was seen repeatedly, ten times or more. The chain recombines TRBV12-3 or TRBV12-4 with TRBJ1-3; D might be TRBD1 (6 bases). V lost 6 bases and J 4 bases, leaving 19 bases between the germline ends. The CDR3 sequence is 16 residues long. CDR3 in amino acids: CASRPFGGAGGNTIYF. The CDR3 region has the DNA TGTGCCAGCAGACCGTTTGGGGGGGCAGGAGGAAACACCATATATTTT.

This clonotype was picked up many times. The chain joins TRBV5-5 to TRBJ1-1; no definite D call. This CDR3 comprises 13 residues. CDR1 and CDR2 from the germline V gene are SGHKS and YYEKEE (reference sequence). V was clipped by 3 bases and J by 3 bases, with 9 bases between them. DNA of the CDR3: TGTGCCAGCAGCTCGGTGGATCACACTGAAGCTTTCTTT. As protein: CASSSVDHTEAFF. The whole variable domain, filled in from reference TRBV5-5 and TRBJ1-1, reads DAGVTQSPTHLIKTRGQQVTLRCSPISGHKSVSWYQQVLGQGPQFIFQYYEKEERGRGNFPDRFSARQFPNYSSELNVNALLLGDSALYLCASSSVDHTEAFFGQGTRLTVV.

Ten or more counts support this clonotype. The gene calls are TRBV20-1 and TRBJ2-1, with 8 positions matching TRBD1. This CDR3 contains 12 residues. V shed 4 bases, J shed 11 bases, and the junction held 7 bases outside the gene matches. Germline V gives CDR1 DFQATT, CDR2 SNEGSKA (reference sequence). CDR3 in amino acids: CSAIPDREKQFF. In DNA, the CDR3 is TGCAGTGCTATCCCGGACAGGGAAAAGCAGTTCTTC.

This clonotype was seen many times. The rearrangement uses TRBV5-1 and TRBJ2-1; 9 positions agree with TRBD2. Germline CDR1 SGHRS, CDR2 YFSETQ. This CDR3 spans 14 amino acids. With 2 bases clipped from V and 9 bases from J, the junction kept 6 bases outside the gene matches. Written as DNA, the CDR3 is TGCGCCAGCAGCTTACCCGGGACTAGCATTGAGCAGTTCTTC. It specifies CASSLPGTSIEQFF.

In this sample, this clonotype turned up many times. The CDR3 protein is CASSQWTGGLDGYTF. The DNA of the CDR3 is TGTGCCAGCAGTCAATGGACAGGAGGTTTGGATGGCTACACCTTC. V usage is TRBV12-3 or TRBV12-4 and J usage is TRBJ1-2; 7 bases are shared with TRBD1. The V and J ends lost 5 bases and 6 bases, in that order; junction bases with no gene match: 12. This CDR3 has 15 amino acids.

This clonotype was counted many times. CDR3 DNA sequence: TGTGCCAGCAGACCTCAGGGGGACCAGGGTGAAGCTTTCTTT. This encodes CASRPQGDQGEAFF. V gene TRBV7-2 combines with J gene TRBJ1-1, with 7 positions matching TRBD1. This CDR3 region has 14 residues. Trimming cost V 6 bases and J 7 bases; bases outside gene matches: 11. Germline CDR1 and CDR2: SGHTA and FQGNSA.

This clonotype was counted only a few times. This chain uses TRBV7-2 with TRBJ1-5, with 7 bases identical to TRBD1. The germline V gene has CDR1 SGHTA and CDR2 FQGNSA. The CDR3 loop spans 15 amino acids. V shed 5 bases and J 6 bases; nucleotides not matched to a gene: 10. In DNA form, the CDR3 reads TGTGCCAGCAGCGCGGGAGGGGGCTCTAGTCAGCCCCAGCATTTT. Translated: CASSAGGGSSQPQHF.

This clonotype was seen at least ten times. The V gene is TRBV5-6, the J gene TRBJ1-5, with D maybe TRBD1 (5 bases). Looked up from germline, CDR1 is SGHDT and CDR2 is YYEEEE. This CDR3 comprises 16 residues. Trimming left V 6 bases short and J 3 bases short, with 19 bases between. The CDR3 here is CASKMWGRRLNQPQHF. The CDR3 DNA follows: TGTGCCAGCAAAATGTGGGGACGCAGGCTCAATCAGCCCCAGCATTTT.

This clonotype was seen ten or more times. The chain combines TRBV20-1 with TRBJ2-3, with unresolved D. The germline CDR1 and CDR2 sequences are DFQATT and SNEGSKA (reference sequence). The CDR3 has 11 amino acids. Trimming cost V 8 bases and J 2 bases, with 8 bases left between them. The DNA for the CDR3 is TGCAGTACGACTCCCACAGATACGCAGTATTTT. It is translated as CSTTPTDTQYF.